The 8 T cell receptor beta chains in this list originate from one sample, sequenced in a study of blood T cell repertoires in COVID-19 (dated by TCRdb to 2018 to 2020). Library preparation was by the immunoSEQ multiplex PCR assay. The source is immuneACCESS, and TCRdb retained only in-frame sequences with V and J called. Part of the clones is not carried over; for the studies checked, unresolved V genes explain less than half of this, and the remainder is unexplained. For this sample there are over 250,000 clones; about 89% appear just once. The ten biggest clones cover under 9.5% of the sample. Sequenced input: PBMCs or T cells enriched from blood (not recorded which). All receptors derive from a man aged 40-50 years who had recovered from COVID-19.

Within the sample, this clone is medium-sized. The gene calls are TRBV6-4 and TRBJ2-3; 9 bases line up with TRBD2. The trim removed 4 bases at V and 2 bases at J, leaving 1 base unmatched. The CDR3 covers 14 residues. Germline-derived CDR1 and CDR2 are MRHNA and SNTAGT. The CDR3 here is CASSGGGATDTQYF. CDR3 sequence (DNA): TGTGCCAGCAGTGGCGGGGGGGCCACAGATACGCAGTATTTT.

The chain couples TRBV6-5 to TRBJ1-4, with TRBD1 identical over 10 bases. The CDR3 is made up of 15 amino acids. Trimming took 5 bases from V and 5 from J; bases not matched to a gene: 5. Per the germline V gene, CDR1 is MNHEY and CDR2 is SVGAGI. CDR3 DNA: TGTGCCAGCAGTACCCGGGACAGGGGAAATGAAAAACTGTTTTTT. Protein sequence: CASSTRDRGNEKLFF.

The gene calls are TRBV19 and TRBJ2-2, with a tentative D call TRBD1 (5 bases). Per the germline V gene, CDR1 is LNHDA and CDR2 is SQIVND (reference sequence). V lost 7 bases to trimming and J lost 6 bases, with 18 bases between them. The CDR3 sequence is 15 residues long. The CDR3 is CASNLGAGQAGELFF. Here the CDR3 DNA reads TGTGCCAGTAATTTAGGGGCAGGGCAAGCCGGGGAGCTGTTTTTT. Filled out from reference TRBV19 and TRBJ2-2, the complete variable domain reads DGGITQSPKYLFRKEGQNVTLSCEQNLNHDAMYWYRQDPGQGLRLIYYSQIVNDFQKGDIAEGYSVSREKKESFPLTVTSAQKNPTAFYLCASNLGAGQAGELFFGEGSRLTVL.

The chain uses TRBV6-4 and TRBJ2-3; 8 nucleotides line up with TRBD2. The germline V gene encodes CDR1 MRHNA and CDR2 SNTAGT. V shed 5 bases, J shed 1 base, and the junction held 11 bases outside the gene matches. CDR3 size: 17 residues. CDR3 nucleotides: TGTGCCAGCAGTCCTTTATTTGGGCGGGGGGGCACAGATACGCAGTATTTT. It encodes CASSPLFGRGGTDTQYF.

The gene calls are TRBV21-1 and TRBJ1-6; TRBD1 is the table's D call and was not checked against the DNA. TRBV21-1 is flagged as a pseudogene. The CDR3 runs to 14 residues. The CDR3 bases are TGTGCCAGCAGCTTACAGGGTTCTCATTCACCCCTCCACTTT. Amino acid sequence: CASSLQGSHSPLHF.

This chain joins TRBV27 and TRBJ1-5; D unclear. Germline lookup yields CDR1 MNHEY and CDR2 SMNVEV (reference sequence). Trimming took off 3 bases at V and 5 bases at J, with 8 bases between the two ends. This CDR3 contains 13 residues. This CDR3 is CASSFFEDQPQHF. CDR3 sequence (DNA): TGTGCCAGCAGTTTTTTCGAGGATCAGCCCCAGCATTTT.

V gene TRBV19 combines with J gene TRBJ2-3; TRBD2 is a possible D gene (6 bases). This CDR3 is built from 15 residues. The V and J ends lost 5 bases and 8 bases respectively, with 20 bases between them. CDR1 is LNHDA and CDR2 is SQIVND in the germline V gene (reference sequence). CDR3 nucleotide sequence: TGTGCCAGTAGTTCCTCCGGGACCGGGGGAGGTACGCAGTATTTT. It yields the protein CASSSSGTGGGTQYF. The full variable domain, its missing parts supplied by reference TRBV19 and TRBJ2-3, is DGGITQSPKYLFRKEGQNVTLSCEQNLNHDAMYWYRQDPGQGLRLIYYSQIVNDFQKGDIAEGYSVSREKKESFPLTVTSAQKNPTAFYLCASSSSGTGGGTQYFGPGTRLTVL.

This sequence joins TRBV27 and TRBJ2-1; 13 nucleotides match TRBD2. The CDR3 extends over 15 amino acids. CDR1 and CDR2 (germline): MNHEY, SMNVEV (reference sequence). Losses at the gene ends were 6 bases for V and 6 bases for J; bases not matched to a gene: 5. The CDR3 is CASSRGLAGINEQFF. CDR3 coding DNA: TGTGCCAGCAGCCGGGGACTAGCGGGAATCAATGAGCAGTTCTTC.